This T cell receptor (beta chain) was captured by sequencing in a study of blood T cell repertoires in COVID-19. Clones were sequenced by immunoSEQ multiplex PCR, and TCRdb holds only the in-frame ones, with some missing. The table lists about 240,000 clones, approximately 85% of them singletons. Germline V gene lookup returns CDR1 SGHRS and CDR2 YFSETQ. There are 15 residues in the CDR3. V lost 0 bases and J lost 3, with 11 bases in between. The chain combines TRBV5-1 with TRBJ2-3; D perhaps matches TRBD2 (6 bases). The sample consisted of peripheral blood. The receptor was isolated from an older woman with active or convalescent COVID-19. The CDR3 spells CASSLAGDPTDTQYF. In nucleotides, the CDR3 is TGCGCCAGCAGCTTGGCGGGGGACCCAACAGATACGCAGTATTTT.